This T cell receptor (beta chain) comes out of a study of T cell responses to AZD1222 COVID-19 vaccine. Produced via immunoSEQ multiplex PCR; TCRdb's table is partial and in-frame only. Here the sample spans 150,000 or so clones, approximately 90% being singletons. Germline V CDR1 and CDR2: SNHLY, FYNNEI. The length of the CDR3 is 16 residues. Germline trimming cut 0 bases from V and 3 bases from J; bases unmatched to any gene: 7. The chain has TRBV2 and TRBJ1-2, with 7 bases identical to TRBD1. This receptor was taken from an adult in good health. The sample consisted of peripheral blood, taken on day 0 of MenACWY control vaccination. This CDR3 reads CASSEARTGNYYGYTF. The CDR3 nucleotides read TGTGCCAGCAGTGAAGCCCGGACAGGAAACTACTATGGCTACACCTTC.